The clone carrying this TCR beta chain was seen once. Resolution of symptoms, clearance, or two negative PCRs was present in recovered Cohort 3 donors. The germline V and J ends were trimmed by 0 bases and 9 bases, with 9 bases remaining between them. Germline CDR1 and CDR2: LGHNA and YSLEER. There are 14 residues in the CDR3. In the original workflow: Reference gene primer amplification gave nucleated cell count estimates. Profiling relied on immunoSEQ multiplex PCR, and the TCRdb table lists in-frame clones only, not all of them. V and J calls and clone size come straight from that table; D and trimming were deduced from the DNA. The sample lists 360,000 or so clones; around 92% were seen once. This record comes from a study of blood T cell repertoires in COVID-19. The overall study: PBMCs, B-cell-depleted T cells, or T cells provided the cDNA or gDNA that made up the material.

The sequenced material came from PBMCs or T cells enriched from blood (not recorded which). The chain is built from TRBV4-3 and TRBJ1-6, with a tentative D call TRBD1 (5 bases). The clonotype was recovered from a woman younger than 45 who had recovered from COVID-19. CDR3 loop: CASSQDQGASPLHF. For the CDR3, the DNA is TGCGCCAGCAGCCAAGACCAGGGTGCTTCACCCCTCCACTTT.